The sequence of this T cell receptor delta chain was determined in a study of γδ T cells in repeated Plasmodium falciparum infection. Looking at the study overall: Malaria-naive adults were infected with P. falciparum NF54 four times over roughly 600 days. Malian repertoires were sampled cross-sectionally without transmission and longitudinally through febrile malaria.

From germline, CDR1 is GEAIGNYY and CDR2 EKD. This CDR3 has 16 residues. V lost 7 bases, J lost 0 bases, and 12 bases stayed unmatched. TCRdb reprocessed the multiplex PCR reads using CATT. The sample has roughly 48,000 delta-chain clones; less than 2% are singletons. To note about this clone: Its antigen remains unidentified. The TCRdb protein, from a much larger clone, departs from this DNA's translation at residue 3, likely by read error; the protein shown derives from the DNA.

Notes on the study in general: Waves of new clonotype selection appeared after repeated controlled infections in Vdelta2-negative, largely Vdelta1+, gammadelta T cells. Vgamma9/Vdelta2+ T cells showed a stable polyclonal repertoire with shared TCRgamma sequences.

Vgamma9/Vdelta2+ and Vdelta2-negative gammadelta T cells were flow-sorted from PBMC for bulk sequencing. The specimen sequenced was gamma-delta T cells from blood. The TCR was taken from a pool of human donors (malaria-infected and uninfected, not separated). The J gene is TRDJ1, the V gene TRDV2; TRDD3 aligns across 8 bases. TCRdb leaves out the J gene; it was filled in here by matching the DNA to germline. Here the CDR3 reads CAWDSLTGGYTDKLIF. DNA for the CDR3: TGTGCCTGGGACTCCCTTACTGGGGGTTACACCGATAAACTCATCTTT.